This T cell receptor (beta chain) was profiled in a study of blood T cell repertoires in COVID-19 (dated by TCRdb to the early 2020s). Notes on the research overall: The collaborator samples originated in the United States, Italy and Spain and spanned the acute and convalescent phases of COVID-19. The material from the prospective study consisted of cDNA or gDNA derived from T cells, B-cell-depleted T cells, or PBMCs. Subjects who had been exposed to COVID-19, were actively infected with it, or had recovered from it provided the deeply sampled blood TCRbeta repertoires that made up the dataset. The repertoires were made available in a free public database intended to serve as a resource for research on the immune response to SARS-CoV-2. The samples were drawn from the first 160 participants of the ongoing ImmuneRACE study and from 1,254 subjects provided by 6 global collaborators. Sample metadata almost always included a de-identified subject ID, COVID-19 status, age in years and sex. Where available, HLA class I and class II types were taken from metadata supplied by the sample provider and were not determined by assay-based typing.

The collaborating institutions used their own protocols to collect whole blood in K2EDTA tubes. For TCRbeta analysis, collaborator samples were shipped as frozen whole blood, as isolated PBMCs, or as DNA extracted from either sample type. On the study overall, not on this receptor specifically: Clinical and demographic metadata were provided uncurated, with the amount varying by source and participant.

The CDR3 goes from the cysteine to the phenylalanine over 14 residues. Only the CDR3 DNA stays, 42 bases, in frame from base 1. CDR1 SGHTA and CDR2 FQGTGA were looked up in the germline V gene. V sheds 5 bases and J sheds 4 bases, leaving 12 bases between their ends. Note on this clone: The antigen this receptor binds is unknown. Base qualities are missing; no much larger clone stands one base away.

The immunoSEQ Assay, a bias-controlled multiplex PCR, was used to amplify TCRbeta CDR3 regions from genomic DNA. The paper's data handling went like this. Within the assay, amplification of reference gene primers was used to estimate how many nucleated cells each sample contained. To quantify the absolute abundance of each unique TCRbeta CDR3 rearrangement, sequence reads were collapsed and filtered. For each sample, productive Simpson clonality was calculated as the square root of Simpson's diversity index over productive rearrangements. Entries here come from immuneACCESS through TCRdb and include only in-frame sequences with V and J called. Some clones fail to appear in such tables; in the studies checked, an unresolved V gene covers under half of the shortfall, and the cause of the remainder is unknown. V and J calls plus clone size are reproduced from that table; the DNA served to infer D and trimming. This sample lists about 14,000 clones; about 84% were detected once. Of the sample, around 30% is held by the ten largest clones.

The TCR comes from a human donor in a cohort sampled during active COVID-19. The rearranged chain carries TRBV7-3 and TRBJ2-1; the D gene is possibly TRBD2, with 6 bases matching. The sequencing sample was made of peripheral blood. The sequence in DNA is TGTGCCAGCAGCGGGAGCGGGCGTTACAATGAGCAGTTCTTC. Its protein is CASSGSGRYNEQFF.